This T cell receptor (beta chain) was identified during a study of OX40 agonist ivuxolimab in advanced cancers. The repertoire was sequenced with immunoSEQ multiplex PCR; TCRdb's copy has only in-frame clones and lacks some. There are more than 80,000 clones in the sample; approximately 87% occur only once, and 1.5% to 2% lies in the top ten. The CDR3 is 15 residues long. V lost 2 bases to trimming and J lost 7 bases; unmatched junction nucleotides: 8. Germline loops: CDR1 SGDLS, CDR2 YYNGEE. This clone is a singleton in its sample. J is TRBJ1-1 and V is TRBV9; 10 positions match TRBD1. Specimen: CD4+ or CD8+ T cells sorted from blood, collected in a trial of the OX40 agonist ivuxolimab. The receptor's source is an adult with an advanced solid tumor such as melanoma, head and neck, liver or kidney cancer. The CDR3 nucleotides are TGTGCCAGCAGCGTGGCCGGACAGGGGGTGTTTGAAGCTTTCTTT. Amino acids: CASSVAGQGVFEAFF.